This TCR beta chain came from a study of shared clonotypes between healthy human individuals. Overall study context: CD4 naive and memory got three plates each, CD8 naive two, CD8 memory one. Study-wide findings and caveats: Although depth was large, rarefaction showed that sequencing of the sorted subsets was incomplete. Clonotypes that were shared across a handful of donors made up roughly 5.2% of naive CD4 clonotypes.

Looked up from germline, CDR1 is MDHEN and CDR2 is SYDVKM. There are 14 residues in the CDR3. V was trimmed by 8 bases and J by 4 bases, leaving 18 bases between them. To note about this clone: Its antigen is undetermined.

The data were produced by immunoSEQ multiplex PCR, yet TCRdb's version contains in-frame clones alone and is incomplete. Among over a million clones listed, approximately 72% were seen once. The gene calls are TRBV28 and TRBJ2-7; TRBD1 might be the D (8 bases). The specimen was memory CD4+ T cells sorted from blood. Documented subset: CD45RA-negative fraction. The TCR comes from a man in his late teens or twenties in good health. The CDR3 sequence: CASRTGRGTYEQYF. For the CDR3, the DNA is TGTGCCAGCCGGACAGGGAGGGGTACGTACGAGCAGTACTTC. Using reference TRBV28 and TRBJ2-7 for the parts outside the CDR3, the full variable domain is DVKVTQSSRYLVKRTGEKVFLECVQDMDHENMFWYRQDPGLGLRLIYFSYDVKMKEKGDIPEGYSVSREKKERFSLILESASTNQTSMYLCASRTGRGTYEQYFGPGTRLTVT.